This TCR beta chain was sequenced in a study of siplizumab effects on memory and regulatory T cells. In regard to this clone: The antigen is unknown.

Regarding the study as a whole: Roughly 75-96% of proliferating CD4+ or CD8+ clones defied assignment to a naive or memory phenotype. A major contribution to the alloresponse seemed to be made by naive T cells, which seemed more diverse than memory cells.

The CDR3 consists of 14 residues. Germline CDR1 and CDR2: SGDLS and YYNGEE. The trim removed 2 bases at V and 5 bases at J, leaving 5 bases unmatched. The method was immunoSEQ multiplex PCR; TCRdb's version includes in-frame clones alone and lacks a portion of them. The sample consists of 85,000 to 95,000 clones, 94% of them appearing once. The clonotype originates from a human donor in good health. The rearrangement links TRBV9 to TRBJ2-5; 8 bases line up with TRBD2. The material sequenced was non-Treg CD4+ T cells sorted from blood. The CDR3 here is CASSVSGGAETQYF. Written as DNA, the CDR3 is TGTGCCAGCAGCGTCTCCGGGGGGGCGGAGACCCAGTACTTC.